This T cell receptor beta chain derives from a study of type 1 regulatory T cells. Study summary: This in vitro CD4 product, T-allo10, is enriched for Tr1 cells and alloantigen-specific. Whole-study results and caveats: Type 1 regulatory T cells had a more restricted TCR repertoire than non-type 1 regulatory T cells.

Germline V gene lookup returns CDR1 DFQATT and CDR2 SNEGSKA (reference sequence). CDR3 size: 15 residues. V lost 5 bases to trimming and J lost 6 bases, with 17 bases between them. TCRdb re-analysed the reads in MiXCR, keeping a single row per CDR3 protein. Of under 75,000 distinct CDR3 sequences in the sample, less than 25% were seen once. As for this clonotype: Its antigen remains unidentified.

Input material: cultured type 1 regulatory T (Tr1) cells, either the whole culture or a sorted fraction (not recorded which). V gene TRBV20-1 combines with J gene TRBJ1-6; unclear D gene. The origin of this receptor is a human donor in good health. The CDR3 spells CSAAKSGVGNSPLHF. CDR3 DNA sequence: TGCAGTGCTGCAAAGTCTGGGGTGGGTAATTCACCCCTCCACTTT.